Listed below are T cell receptor beta chains from one sample, sequenced in a study of cytomegalovirus exposure and HLA in healthy donors. Profiling relied on immunoSEQ multiplex PCR, and the TCRdb table lists in-frame clones only, not all of them. The sample holds some 190,000 clones, about four fifths seen once. Source material: PBMCs. These receptors all stem from a female donor in good health and CMV-seronegative. The CDR3 runs from the conserved cysteine through the conserved F or W. D genes are given only for firm matches. Some rows mark clone size as missing; the rest say once, few, many or name a class of expanded clone.

TRBJ2-7,14,TRBV6-6,NA,TRBD1,CASRSRDRETEQYF,TGTGCCAGCAGAAGCCGGGACAGGGAAACCGAGCAGTACTTC
TRBJ2-7,14,TRBV4-3,NA,NA,CASSQTQGPYEQYF,TGCGCCAGCAGCCAGACTCAGGGCCCCTACGAGCAGTACTTC
TRBJ2-7,13,TRBV2,NA,NA,CASSEDRVYEQYF,TGTGCCAGCAGTGAAGACAGGGTCTACGAGCAGTACTTC
TRBJ2-2,15,TRBV30,NA,TRBD1,CAWSDNRGPTGELFF,TGTGCCTGGAGCGACAACAGGGGACCCACCGGGGAGCTGTTTTTT
TRBJ1-5,13,TRBV19,NA,TRBD1,CASSRRATGAQHF,TGTGCCAGTAGCCGCCGTGCGACAGGGGCCCAGCATTTT
TRBJ2-3,15,TRBV7-9,NA,TRBD1,CASSQGTGETDTQYF,TGTGCCAGCAGCCAAGGGACAGGGGAGACAGATACGCAGTATTTT
TRBJ2-5,14,TRBV27,NA,NA,CASGLAANGETQYF,TGTGCCAGCGGATTAGCGGCGAATGGCGAGACCCAGTACTTC
TRBJ1-2,14,TRBV29-1,NA,TRBD1,CSVEGGDRGVGYTF,TGCAGCGTTGAAGGTGGGGACAGGGGTGTTGGCTACACCTTC
TRBJ2-3,17,TRBV21-1,NA,NA,CASSKEMDRASTDTQYF,TGTGCCAGCAGCAAAGAGATGGACAGGGCGAGCACAGATACGCAGTATTTT
TRBJ2-7,13,TRBV15,NA,NA,CATSRDRAGEQYF,TGTGCCACCAGCAGAGATCGTGCGGGCGAGCAGTACTTC
TRBJ2-1,16,TRBV7-9,NA,NA,CASSPPPGISYNEQFF,TGTGCCAGCAGCCCCCCTCCGGGGATCTCCTACAATGAGCAGTTCTTC
TRBJ2-5,13,TRBV11-3,NA,NA,CASSQAVVETQYF,TGTGCCAGCAGCCAGGCCGTAGTAGAGACCCAGTACTTC
TRBJ2-2,15,TRBV11-2,NA,NA,CASSLASQGIGELFF,TGTGCCAGCAGCTTAGCTTCGCAGGGCATCGGGGAGCTGTTTTTT
TRBJ2-7,16,TRBV5-8,NA,TRBD2,CASSWARLAGGGEQYF,TGTGCCAGCAGCTGGGCCCGACTAGCGGGGGGAGGTGAGCAGTACTTC
TRBJ2-2,13,TRBV5-8,NA,NA,CASSPLPAGELFF,TGTGCCAGCAGCCCGCTTCCGGCCGGGGAGCTGTTTTTT
TRBJ1-4,16,TRBV15,NA,NA,CATSRGGVWSNEKLFF,TGTGCCACCAGCAGGGGGGGGGTCTGGTCTAATGAAAAACTGTTTTTT
TRBJ2-2,16,TRBV7-2,few,NA,CASSLDGGADTGELFF,TGTGCCAGCAGCTTGGATGGCGGGGCAGACACCGGGGAGCTGTTTTTT
TRBJ1-1,15,TRBV7-2,NA,NA,CASSLYWASDTEAFF,TGTGCCAGCAGCTTATACTGGGCCTCTGACACTGAAGCTTTCTTT
TRBJ1-1,13,TRBV6-5,NA,TRBD1,CASSYSGQREAFF,TGTGCCAGCAGTTACTCGGGACAGAGAGAAGCTTTCTTT
TRBJ2-2,13,TRBV5-6,NA,NA,CASSRLLPGELFF,TGTGCCAGCAGTCGACTATTGCCCGGGGAGCTGTTTTTT
TRBJ2-5,14,TRBV6-1,NA,NA,CASREGAVGETQYF,TGTGCCTCCCGGGAGGGGGCTGTGGGAGAGACCCAGTACTTC
TRBJ1-5,17,TRBV19,NA,TRBD1,CASSPRDRRYSNQPQHF,TGTGCCAGTAGTCCCCGGGACAGACGTTATAGCAATCAGCCCCAGCATTTT
TRBJ1-2,12,TRBV4-1,NA,TRBD1,CASSQGQGPIGF,TGCGCCAGCAGCCAGGGACAGGGCCCCATTGGCTTC
TRBJ2-3,14,TRBV7-8,NA,TRBD1,CASTWTGLKDTQYF,TGTGCCAGCACCTGGACAGGCCTAAAGGATACGCAGTATTTT
TRBJ2-3,18,TRBV7-9,NA,TRBD2,CSSSHPLAEVVRTDTQYF,TGTTCCAGCAGCCATCCACTAGCGGAAGTCGTTCGGACAGATACGCAGTATTTT
TRBJ2-3,17,TRBV7-2,NA,NA,CASSLVGARNPTDTQYF,TGTGCCAGCAGCTTGGTCGGAGCCCGAAACCCCACAGATACGCAGTATTTT
TRBJ1-1,12,TRBV5-6,NA,NA,CASRGLNTEAFF,TGTGCCAGCAGGGGGCTGAACACTGAAGCTTTCTTT
TRBJ1-1,13,TRBV7-2,NA,NA,CASSLVQTTEAFF,TGTGCCAGCAGCTTAGTACAGACCACTGAAGCTTTCTTT
TRBJ2-5,16,TRBV9,NA,TRBD2,CASSVSSGEYQETQYF,TGTGCCAGCAGCGTATCCAGCGGGGAGTACCAAGAGACCCAGTACTTC
TRBJ2-5,14,TRBV11-3,NA,NA,CASSFDRVAETQYF,TGTGCCAGCAGCTTCGATCGGGTAGCAGAGACCCAGTACTTC
TRBJ2-7,15,TRBV14,NA,TRBD2,CASSQLLAGAYEQYF,TGTGCCAGCAGCCAACTACTAGCGGGGGCCTACGAGCAGTACTTC
TRBJ2-5,15,TRBV5-1,NA,NA,CASRDWGLNQETQYF,TGCGCCAGCAGGGATTGGGGCCTAAACCAAGAGACCCAGTACTTC
TRBJ2-7,18,TRBV4-3,NA,TRBD2,CASSQGIETSGRSYEQYF,TGCGCCAGCAGCCAAGGGATAGAAACTAGCGGGAGGTCCTACGAGCAGTACTTC
TRBJ2-7,15,TRBV18,NA,NA,CASSPTVQATYEQYF,TGTGCCAGCTCACCAACCGTACAGGCCACCTACGAGCAGTACTTC
TRBJ1-6,14,TRBV29-1,once,TRBD1,CSVVDRGYGGALHF,TGCAGCGTTGTGGACAGGGGTTACGGTGGGGCCCTCCACTTT
TRBJ2-7,16,TRBV7-9,NA,NA,CASSLPRLVSSYEQYF,TGTGCCAGCAGCTTACCCCGACTAGTGAGCTCCTACGAGCAGTACTTC
TRBJ1-2,11,TRBV7-9,NA,NA,CASSLNRAITF,TGTGCCAGCAGCTTAAACAGGGCTATCACCTTC
TRBJ1-4,15,TRBV18,few,NA,CASSPPSGGDEKLFF,TGTGCCAGCTCACCCCCCTCGGGGGGGGATGAAAAACTGTTTTTT
TRBJ2-2,12,TRBV11-2,NA,NA,CASSPSSGELFF,TGTGCCAGCAGCCCCTCCTCCGGGGAGCTGTTTTTT
TRBJ1-4,15,TRBV5-1,NA,TRBD1,CASSVGQGAGEKLFF,TGCGCCAGCAGCGTTGGCCAGGGGGCAGGGGAAAAACTGTTTTTT
TRBJ2-7,16,TRBV10-1,few,TRBD2,CASSFIRGGPLYEQYF,TGCGCCAGCAGTTTTATACGGGGGGGCCCACTCTACGAGCAGTACTTC
TRBJ2-7,14,TRBV28,NA,NA,CASSALGAPYEQYF,TGTGCCAGCAGTGCGTTGGGCGCCCCCTACGAGCAGTACTTC
TRBJ1-2,15,TRBV28,NA,NA,CASRPSGSGNYGYTF,TGTGCCAGCAGGCCTAGCGGTTCAGGAAACTATGGCTACACCTTC
TRBJ2-7,14,TRBV2,NA,TRBD2,CASSLRLAGYEQYF,TGTGCCAGCAGTTTGAGACTAGCGGGCTACGAGCAGTACTTC
TRBJ1-2,15,TRBV7-8,NA,TRBD1,CASSTRDSANYGYTF,TGTGCCAGCAGCACCAGGGACAGTGCTAACTATGGCTACACCTTC
TRBJ2-3,16,TRBV4-1,NA,TRBD2,CASSQDDSGRSDTQYF,TGCGCCAGCAGCCAAGATGATAGCGGGAGATCAGATACGCAGTATTTT
TRBJ1-2,12,TRBV9,NA,TRBD1,CASGTGGGGYTF,TGTGCCAGCGGGACAGGGGGGGGTGGCTACACCTTC
TRBJ2-3,13,TRBV5-6,NA,NA,CASSLTGQDTQYF,TGTGCCAGCAGCTTGACAGGGCAAGATACGCAGTATTTT
TRBJ2-2,16,TRBV30,NA,TRBD2,CAWNWDYSANTGELFF,TGTGCCTGGAATTGGGACTACTCGGCGAACACCGGGGAGCTGTTTTTT
TRBJ2-7,16,TRBV18,NA,TRBD1,CASSPLRTGLSYEQYF,TGTGCCAGCTCACCGCTAAGGACAGGGCTGTCCTACGAGCAGTACTTC
TRBJ2-1,16,TRBV7-9,NA,TRBD2,CASSPRAQRGGNEQFF,TGTGCCAGCAGCCCCAGAGCCCAGCGGGGGGGCAATGAGCAGTTCTTC
TRBJ1-1,16,TRBV11-2,few,TRBD1,CASTVVGTGPNTEAFF,TGTGCCAGCACTGTGGTGGGGACAGGGCCGAACACTGAAGCTTTCTTT
TRBJ1-1,14,TRBV7-9,NA,NA,CASSRDMGGTEAFF,TGTGCCAGCAGCCGAGACATGGGTGGGACTGAAGCTTTCTTT
TRBJ1-2,13,TRBV5-6,once,TRBD1,CASSVHRGRGYTF,TGTGCCAGCAGCGTCCACAGGGGACGAGGCTACACCTTC
TRBJ1-2,14,TRBV27,NA,TRBD1,CASSLFGQAYGYTF,TGTGCCAGCAGTTTATTTGGACAGGCTTATGGCTACACCTTC